This T cell receptor (beta chain) comes out of a study of shared clonotypes between healthy human individuals. About the study: Each donor's CD4 naive and CD4 memory cells filled three plates apiece, CD8 naive two, and CD8 memory one.

As for this clone: Antigen specificity is unknown.

V gave up 0 bases and J gave up 1 base, with 12 bases separating them. The CDR3 length is 17 residues. Germline CDR1 and CDR2: SGHTA and FQGNSA. General study findings and limits: It was the non-shared clonotypes that had lower generation probabilities than clonotypes shared by all four donors. Across a few donors, naive CD4 shared around 5.1%, naive CD8 around 3.8%, memory CD4 more than 2%, memory CD8 about 0.4%.

In the study's own analysis: ImmunoSEQ junction-only sequences lacked quality scores, so their filtering differed. TCRdb's copy holds only in-frame clones and misses some; the assay was immunoSEQ multiplex PCR. V, J and clone size are taken as reported in that table, and D and trimming were inferred from the DNA itself. The table shows over a million clones, with 95% to 99% occurring only once. What was sequenced was naive CD4+ T cells sorted from blood. The subset denotes: CD45RA+ positively selected. The clonotype originates from a man under 40 in good health. The chain links TRBV7-2 to TRBJ2-2; perhaps TRBD1 as D (5 bases). The CDR3 sequence: CASSLAFSQGNTGELFF. The CDR3 bases are TGTGCCAGCAGCTTAGCGTTTTCTCAGGGGAACACCGGGGAGCTGTTTTTT.